A single sample gave rise to the 3 T cell receptor beta chains below, sequenced in a study of blood T cell repertoires in COVID-19. Clones were read by immunoSEQ multiplex PCR, and TCRdb kept only the in-frame ones, dropping some. Of 350,000 to 400,000 clones listed, 87% are singletons. Sequenced: PBMCs or T cells enriched from blood (not recorded which). These receptors were taken from a woman aged 25-40 years who had recovered from COVID-19.

A single count supports this clone. The chain links TRBV18 to TRBJ2-5, with a weak D call TRBD1 (6 bases). Germline V CDR1 and CDR2: KGHSH, LQKENI. The CDR3 has 15 amino acids. The V end lost 3 bases, the J end lost 4 bases, and 15 bases lay between the germline ends. CDR3 residues: CASSPLARGLETQYF. CDR3 in DNA: TGTGCCAGCTCACCTCTGGCCAGGGGTTTAGAGACCCAGTACTTC.

The chain uses TRBV28 and TRBJ1-2, with a weak D call TRBD1 (6 bases). The CDR3 sequence is 12 residues long. The germline V gene has CDR1 MDHEN and CDR2 SYDVKM. Trimming cost V 11 bases and J 4 bases, with 14 bases left between them. CDR3 loop: CALDRLGYGYTF. The CDR3 DNA follows: TGTGCCCTCGACAGGCTAGGCTATGGCTACACCTTC.

This chain links TRBV6-1 with TRBJ1-2, with 7 bases matching TRBD1. CDR1 is MNHNS, CDR2 SASEGT, per germline. The CDR3 runs to 15 residues. The trim removed 1 base at V and 3 bases at J, leaving 5 bases unmatched. CDR3 DNA: TGTGCCAGCAGTGAAGGACAGGGTGATTACTATGGCTACACCTTC. The encoded protein is CASSEGQGDYYGYTF.